These T cell receptor beta chains were read from a single sample in a study of blood T cells in healthy people across ages. TCRdb called the 5' RACE reads again in MiXCR, with one record for every CDR3 protein. The data contain 1.5 million to 1.8 million distinct CDR3 sequences, roughly two fifths of them singletons. The sequencing sample was made of blood. The receptors come from a woman under 30 in good health. Each CDR3 is given with its conserved first and last residue. The D gene is left open where the match is weak. Size is omitted from some rows. Given values are once, few, many or a class for expanded clones.

v_gene	d_gene	abundance	j_gene	CDR3nt	CDR3aa
TRBV13	TRBD1	NA	TRBJ1-2	TGTGCCAGCAGCCAGGACAGGGATGATGGCTACACCTTC	CASSQDRDDGYTF
TRBV10-3	TRBD1	NA	TRBJ1-2	TGTGCCATCAGCCCCGACAGGGCGGGCTACACCTTC	CAISPDRAGYTF
TRBV20-1	TRBD2	NA	TRBJ2-1	TGCAGTGCCCCCGCCCAGGCTAGCGGGGGTAATGAGCAGTTCTTC	CSAPAQASGGNEQFF
TRBV20-1	TRBD1	few	TRBJ1-5	TGCAGTGCTAGATCCCGGGACAGGACCACAACCAGCAATCAGCCCCAGCATTTT	CSARSRDRTTTSNQPQHF
TRBV5-1	TRBD1	NA	TRBJ1-2	TGCGCCAGCAGCCCACGGGACAGGGGAGTTGATGGCTACACCTTC	CASSPRDRGVDGYTF
TRBV7-2	NA	NA	TRBJ1-1	TGTGCCAGCAGCTTAGATCAGGGCAGATTGAACACTGAAGCTTTCTTT	CASSLDQGRLNTEAFF
TRBV7-9	NA	NA	TRBJ1-1	TGTGCCAGTAGCGTAGCCAGGGGTGGATCTGAAGCTTTCTTT	CASSVARGGSEAFF
TRBV11-3	NA	NA	TRBJ2-3	TGTGCCAGCAGCTTAGCTCTCTGGGGCCGGGGTGCAGATACGCAGTATTTT	CASSLALWGRGADTQYF
TRBV4-3	NA	NA	TRBJ2-3	TGCGCCAGCAGCCAAGAGGGGGCGGTTACCCTCCCAGATACGCAGTATTTT	CASSQEGAVTLPDTQYF
TRBV12-3/TRBV12-4	TRBD1	few	TRBJ1-1	TGTGCCAGCAGCTCGAGCGCGACAGGGAAAGCTTTCTTT	CASSSSATGKAFF
TRBV29-1	NA	many	TRBJ2-5	TGCAGCGTTGAAGTTCCTCGGCTCCAAGAGACCCAGTACTTC	CSVEVPRLQETQYF
TRBV11-3	NA	NA	TRBJ2-1	TGTGCCAGCAGCTTATGGCCCAATGAGCAGTTCTTC	CASSLWPNEQFF
TRBV20-1	TRBD1	NA	TRBJ2-3	TGCAGTGCCAGGGACAGTCCCACAGATACGCAGTATTTT	CSARDSPTDTQYF
TRBV28	NA	NA	TRBJ1-2	TGTGCCAGCAGGACAGACTATGGCTACACCTTC	CASRTDYGYTF